These 3 T cell receptor beta chains were all obtained from the same sample, sequenced in a study of beta chain features in type 1 diabetes. Every bit of the isolated RNA underwent reverse transcription, so sequencing read expressed TCRB transcripts. Repertoires were generated with immunoSEQ multiplex PCR, while TCRdb's copy carries only in-frame clones and drops some. Altogether approximately 340,000 clones are present, about 14% being singletons, with the ten largest covering about 0.019%. Sequencing was done on a sample of naive CD4+ T cells from blood. Every receptor here comes from a woman between 18 and 30 years old in good health.

This rearrangement joins TRBV7-9 to TRBJ2-7; 9 positions agree with TRBD2. Germline V gives CDR1 SEHNR, CDR2 FQNEAQ (reference sequence). With V trimmed by 5 bases and J by 0 bases, 11 bases remained unmatched. The CDR3 has 17 residues. The DNA for the CDR3 is TGTGCCAGCAGCCCCCGGGGGGCTAGCGGGACCTCCTACGAGCAGTACTTC. This gives the protein CASSPRGASGTSYEQYF.

V is TRBV5-6 and J is TRBJ2-6; D call uncertain. Per the germline V gene, CDR1 is SGHDT and CDR2 is YYEEEE. The CDR3 length is 18 residues. V gave up 4 bases and J gave up 0 bases, with 17 bases separating them. CDR3 nucleotides: TGTGCCAGCAGCCTCCGCCGGTTATCGTACTCTGGGGCCAACGTCCTGACTTTC. Translating gives CASSLRRLSYSGANVLTF.

The chain employs TRBV5-4 and TRBJ2-3; no clear D. Germline lookup yields CDR1 SGHNT and CDR2 YYREEE (reference sequence). V lost 7 bases, J lost 0 bases, and 9 bases lay in between. This CDR3 region has 13 residues. As DNA, the CDR3 is TGTGCCAGCTCCGCGCCTAGCACAGATACGCAGTATTTT. Amino acid sequence: CASSAPSTDTQYF.